This T cell receptor (beta chain) came from a study of T cell changes during pregnancy in multiple sclerosis. Profiling relied on immunoSEQ multiplex PCR, and the TCRdb table lists in-frame clones only, not all of them. The table includes around 80,000 clones, about 91% detected once. V shed 5 bases and J shed 0 bases, with 17 bases lying between them. Germline V gives CDR1 SGHVS, CDR2 FQNEAQ. The CDR3 contains 16 residues. This TCR was recovered from a female donor with multiple sclerosis, enrolled in a pregnancy study. The chain carries TRBV7-8 and TRBJ2-7; TRBD2 is a possible D gene (6 bases). The sequencing here drew on peripheral blood, taken before pregnancy. CDR3 in amino acids: CASSSPGLTGSYEQYF. The CDR3 DNA sequence: TGTGCCAGCAGCAGCCCGGGACTGACGGGCTCCTACGAGCAGTACTTC.